The clone carrying this T cell receptor (beta chain) was seen more than once but under ten times. Antigen unknown. CDR1 and CDR2 from the germline V gene are MRHNA and SNTAGT. V lost 4 bases and J 0 bases, leaving 10 bases between the germline ends. The CDR3 has 15 amino acids. The data were produced by immunoSEQ multiplex PCR, yet TCRdb's version contains in-frame clones alone and is incomplete. The data hold 550,000 to 850,000 clones, with approximately 77% observed a single time. The sample belongs to a study of shared clonotypes between healthy human individuals. Donors were Caucasian adults residing in Nashville, Tennessee, USA. Study-wide results and caveats: Sampling involved blood alone; tissue repertoires likely differ.

The receptor was isolated from a woman aged 25 to 39 in good health. The rearrangement uses TRBV6-4 and TRBJ2-1; no definite D call. The sample taken for sequencing was memory CD4+ T cells sorted from blood. Subset described: CD45RA-negative fraction. The CDR3 region is CASSGEASSYNEQFF. The CDR3 DNA reads as TGTGCCAGCAGTGGCGAGGCGAGCTCCTACAATGAGCAGTTCTTC.